Reported below is one TCR beta chain. No antigen is known for it. No base qualities exist here, and no much larger clone lies one base off it. The data stem from a study of early T cells in non-severe SARS-CoV-2 infection (dated by TCRdb to the early 2020s). About the investigation overall: Bulk RNA from unsorted whole blood was used for TCR sequencing, so alpha and beta chains could not be paired.

This was a case-control study nested in a cohort of healthcare workers in London, UK, who had nasopharyngeal swab PCR tests and blood samples taken every week. Between 23 and 31 March 2020, the week of the UK lockdown, healthcare workers were enrolled and then followed up weekly for as long as 16 weeks. Library prep was done by 5' RACE. Data came from a NextSeq 500. In the TCR library protocol, unique molecular identifiers were attached to individual cDNA molecules to correct for PCR bias and sequencing error. Both TCR alpha and beta chains were sequenced, and tight co-correlation was observed between alpha and beta sequence abundances in each sample. Per the source publication's procedure: Decombinator V4 was used to annotate TCR sequences for V gene, J gene and CDR3. TCRs were defined as expanded if a significant change between any two time points was detected under a Poisson model with p below 0.0001. TCR abundances were normalised to the total number of TCRs sequenced per sample and expressed as counts per million. MAIT TCRs were defined by TRAV1-2 paired with TRAJ12, TRAJ20 or TRAJ33, and iNKT TCRs by TRAV10 paired with TRAJ18. VDJdb, accessed 1 November 2021, was searched for CMV, EBV and SARS-CoV-2 annotated TCRs, excluding TCRs annotated for multiple antigens. TCRdb itself trimmed the public reads at Q25 with fastp, ran MiXCR and retained productive beta chains. Records with the same CDR3 protein are collapsed into one entry carrying the most frequent genes and DNA. These V and J calls derive from TCRdb rather than the authors' analysis. Here the sample has approximately 90,000 distinct CDR3 sequences; roughly 15% occur a single time. Of the sample, about 5% falls within the top ten clones.

The research as a whole found: Matching against VDJdb was skewed toward anti-spike CD8 responses, likely underestimated virus-specific expansions, and missed private and CD4 specificities.

The CDR3 covers 16 residues, taking in both the cysteine and the phenylalanine. Only the CDR3 region is kept as DNA, spanning 48 bases read in frame from base 1. Reading the germline V gene (reference sequence) gives CDR1 SEHNR and CDR2 FQNEAQ. From V the trimming removes 5 bases and from J it removes 4 bases, while the gene matches leave 11 bases of the junction unaccounted for. The sequence joins TRBV7-9 to TRBJ2-4, with 7 bases in between that match TRBD2. The TCR was taken from an adult who was a healthcare worker with PCR-confirmed SARS-CoV-2 infection or an uninfected control (not recorded which). Here the sequenced sample was whole blood, taken at baseline. The nucleotides are TGTGCCAGCAGCCCGACGGGACTATTCACGAAAAACATTCAGTACTTC. Translated, this is CASSPTGLFTKNIQYF.